This TCR beta chain was sequenced in a study of vaccination and CD4 T cells after COVID-19 (dated 2022 in TCRdb). At the level of the whole study: Convalescent patients had a positive SARS-CoV-2 result on nasal swab PCR, and of these patients, several had mild disease and one had severe disease. The convalescent cohort included six males and four females, with two Hispanic individuals, seven Caucasians, two Asians and one multiracial person. Participants got two doses of the Pfizer-BioNTech BNT162b2 vaccine (n=8) or two doses of the Moderna mRNA-1273 vaccine (n=2). Post-COVID blood samples were collected from convalescent patients a median of approximately 93 days after diagnosis, with a range of roughly 30 to 161 days. The time from the second vaccine dose to post-vaccine blood sampling had a median of roughly 72 days and ranged from about 12 to 250 days. The cultures were stimulated with overlapping spike peptide pools from SARS-CoV-2 and from the common cold coronaviruses HCoV-NL63, HCoV-OC43 and HCoV-229E. Control cultures used a CEFX viral epitope pool as positive control, an HIV-1 Nef peptide pool as negative control, or no peptide. In approximately ten COVID-19 convalescent patients and several infection-naive healthy vaccine recipients, the spike-specific CD4+ TCR repertoire before mRNA vaccination was compared with the repertoire after mRNA vaccination. What the work shows at the level of the full study, not this receptor alone: Among the post-vaccine SARS-CoV-2-reactive clones in convalescent patients, a median approximately 90% showed up only after vaccination, which suggests vaccine-specific priming. The number of convalescent patients in the study was relatively small, and the study did not examine early timepoints following natural infection. In convalescent patients, nearly all vaccine-specific clones (304 of 307) were found to be mono-reactive for SARS-CoV-2 spike rather than cross-reactive with common cold coronaviruses. The median count of SARS-CoV-2-reactive clonotypes went up from under 25 after infection to 30 to 40 after vaccination, although the change was not significant.

In this sample, this clonotype turned up a few times. Its binding antigen is unknown. There are no base qualities to consult, and no much larger clone falls within one base. The method was PCR. DNA from cultured CD4+ T cells underwent TCR sequencing with the Oncomine TCR Beta short-read assay at the Johns Hopkins FTIC core. The QIAamp micro DNA kit was used to extract genomic DNA from the cultured CD4+ T cells. The Oncomine TCR Beta libraries from cultured CD4+ T cells were pooled using unique dual indexes and then sequenced on an Illumina iSeq 100. For the original study's pipeline: Non-productive sequences were filtered out, and CDR3s that did not start with C, did not end with F or W, or were shorter than 7 amino acids were discarded. The MANAFEST web application was used to identify antigen-specific clonotypes by comparing peptide-stimulated wells against reference wells and other culture wells. Positive clones required FDR below 0.05, an odds ratio above 5, and productive frequency above 0.1% in at least two of three replicate wells. A clonotype was classed as cross-reactive if the clonotype showed significant expansion both in SARS-CoV-2 spike wells and in at least one common cold coronavirus spike condition. Similarity between CDR3 sequences was evaluated in R version 3.6.1 using Levenshtein distances (stringdist) and unrooted phylogenetic trees (ape). TCRdb trimmed the raw reads at Q25, called clones with MiXCR and kept productive beta chains. CDR3 protein duplicates are merged, each entry listing the most common genes and DNA. These V and J calls derive from TCRdb rather than the authors' analysis. Within this sample are some 15,000 distinct CDR3 sequences, with 60% to 65% of them counted one time only. Jointly, the top ten make up around 10% of the sample.

What this sample's treatment or condition label stands for: roughly 11-day PBMC culture with coronavirus spike peptide pools or control peptides (ViraFEST assay). The ViraFEST assay was used in the study, in which antigen-specific T cells were expanded with peptide pools and expanded clonotypes were subsequently identified by TCR sequencing. The positive SARS-CoV-2 PCR tests of the convalescent patients were dated from March to December 2020, before the Alpha, Beta and Delta variants emerged in the United States. Each well held more than 1.5 million PBMCs cultured in IMDM containing around 5% human AB serum and approximately 10 IU/ml IL-2, with 8 to 10 ug/ml peptide pools added. Half of the culture medium was replaced with fresh IL-2-containing medium on days 3 and 7. After approximately 10 days of culture, CD4+ T cells were isolated by negative selection using the EasySep CD4+ T cell isolation kit. Ficoll-Paque Plus gradient centrifugation was used to isolate PBMCs from whole blood, and the isolated PBMCs were then either used fresh or cryopreserved at -140C. Each culture condition was generally run in triplicate wells.

This clonotype was sampled from a human donor who had recovered from COVID-19. Input material: CD4+ T cells from blood, cultured in vitro.

The CDR3 here reads CSAPDRVSRYTF. In nucleotide form, the sequence is TGCAGTGCTCCGGACAGGGTTTCTCGCTACACCTTC. This sequence uses TRBV20-1 and TRBJ1-2; 8 junctional bases match TRBD1. At the junction V is shortened by 5 bases and J by 9 bases; bases outside the gene matches: 8. There are 12 amino acids in the CDR3, from cysteine to phenylalanine inclusive. Solely the CDR3 DNA is kept, with 36 bases framed from the first base. Via the germline V gene (reference sequence), CDR1 is DFQATT and CDR2 SNEGSKA.